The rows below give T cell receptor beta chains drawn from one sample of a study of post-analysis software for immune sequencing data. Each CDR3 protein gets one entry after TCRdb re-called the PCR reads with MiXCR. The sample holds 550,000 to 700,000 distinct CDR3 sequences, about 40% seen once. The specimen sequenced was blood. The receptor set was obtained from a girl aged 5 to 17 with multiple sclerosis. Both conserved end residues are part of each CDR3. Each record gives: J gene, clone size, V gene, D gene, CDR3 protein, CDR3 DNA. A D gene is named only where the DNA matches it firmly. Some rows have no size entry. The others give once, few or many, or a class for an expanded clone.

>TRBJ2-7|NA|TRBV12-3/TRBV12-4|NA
CASNEEGPSYEQYF
TGTGCCAGCAACGAGGAGGGTCCTTCCTACGAGCAGTACTTC
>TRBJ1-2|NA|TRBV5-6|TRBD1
CASSGWTGGVFYGYTF
TGCGCCAGCAGCGGATGGACAGGGGGCGTATTCTATGGCTACACCTTC
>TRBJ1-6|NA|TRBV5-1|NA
CASKGDHSPLHF
TGCGCCAGCAAAGGGGATCATTCACCCCTCCACTTT
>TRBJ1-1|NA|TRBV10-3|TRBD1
CATAGGREAFF
TGTGCCACCGCAGGGGGCAGGGAAGCTTTCTTT
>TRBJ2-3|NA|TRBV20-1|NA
CSARDTRIFNTQYF
TGCAGTGCTAGAGACACTAGAATATTTAATACGCAGTATTTT
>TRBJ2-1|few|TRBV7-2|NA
CASSQRGEQFF
TGTGCCAGCAGCCAGAGGGGTGAGCAGTTCTTC
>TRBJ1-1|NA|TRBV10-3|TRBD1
CAINDRGRNTEAFF
TGTGCCATCAACGACAGGGGCCGGAACACTGAAGCTTTCTTT
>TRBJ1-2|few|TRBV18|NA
CASSLGPSYGYTF
TGTGCCAGCTCACTAGGACCCAGTTATGGCTACACCTTC
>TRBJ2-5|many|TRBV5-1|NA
CASSRLATKETQYF
TGCGCCAGCAGCCGGCTGGCGACCAAAGAGACCCAGTACTTC
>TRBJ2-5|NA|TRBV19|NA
CASSMEETQYF
TGTGCCAGTAGTATGGAAGAGACCCAGTACTTC
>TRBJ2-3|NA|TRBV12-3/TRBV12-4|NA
CASRPTRASTDTQYF
TGTGCCAGCCGTCCGACTAGGGCTAGCACAGATACGCAGTATTTT
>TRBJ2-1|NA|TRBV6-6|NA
CASRTDSGTSYNEQFF
TGTGCCAGCAGAACGGATAGTGGTACCTCCTACAATGAGCAGTTCTTC
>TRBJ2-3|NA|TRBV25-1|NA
CASSGGLSTDTQYF
TGTGCCAGCAGTGGAGGACTGTCCACAGATACGCAGTATTTT
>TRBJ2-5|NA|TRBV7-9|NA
CASSLQQGLQETQYF
TGTGCCAGCAGCTTACAACAGGGCTTGCAAGAGACCCAGTACTTC
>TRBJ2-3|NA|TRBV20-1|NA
CSAGRGTQYF
TGCAGTGCGGGTCGAGGTACGCAGTATTTT
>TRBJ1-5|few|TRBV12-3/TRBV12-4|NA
CASSLGQQSYSNQPQHF
TGTGCCAGCAGTTTAGGGCAGCAATCTTATAGCAATCAGCCCCAGCATTTT
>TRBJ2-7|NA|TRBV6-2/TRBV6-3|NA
CASSYYPLQPTSSYEQYF
TGTGCCAGCAGTTACTATCCCCTCCAACCGACCAGCTCCTACGAGCAGTACTTC
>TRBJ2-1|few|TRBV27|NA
CATRTGYNEQFF
TGTGCCACACGAACAGGGTACAATGAGCAGTTCTTC
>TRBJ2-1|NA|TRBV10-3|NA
CAISDHAKGNEQFF
TGTGCCATCAGTGACCATGCCAAGGGCAATGAGCAGTTCTTC
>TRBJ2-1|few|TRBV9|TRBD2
CASSAGLARGNEQFF
TGTGCCAGCAGCGCCGGACTAGCGAGAGGGAATGAGCAGTTCTTC
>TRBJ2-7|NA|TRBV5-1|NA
CASSLELGYSAPSSYEQYF
TGCGCCAGCAGCTTGGAGCTTGGATATTCAGCCCCCAGCTCCTACGAGCAGTACTTC
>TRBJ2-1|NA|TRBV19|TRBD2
CASSIRGGGIVPNEQFF
TGTGCCAGTAGTATTAGGGGCGGGGGGATAGTCCCCAATGAGCAGTTCTTC
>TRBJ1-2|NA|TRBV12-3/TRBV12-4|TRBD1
CARSLDRGWDGYTF
TGTGCCCGCAGTCTAGACAGGGGGTGGGATGGCTACACCTTC
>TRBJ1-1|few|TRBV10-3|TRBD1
CAISEAPGQKNTEAFF
TGTGCCATCAGTGAGGCACCGGGACAGAAGAACACTGAAGCTTTCTTT
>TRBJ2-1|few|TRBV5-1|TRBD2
CASSLIIGTRAYNEQFF
TGCGCCAGCAGCTTGATTATTGGGACTAGAGCCTACAATGAGCAGTTCTTC
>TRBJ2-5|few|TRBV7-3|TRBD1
CASSLTAGQGETQYF
TGTGCCAGCAGCTTAACGGCCGGACAGGGAGAGACCCAGTACTTC
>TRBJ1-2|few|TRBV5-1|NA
CASSLVGGAFGYTF
TGCGCCAGCAGCTTGGTGGGGGGCGCGTTTGGCTACACCTTC
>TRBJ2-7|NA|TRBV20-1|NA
CSAPLGGSAYEQYF
TGCAGTGCCCCTCTCGGGGGTAGTGCCTACGAGCAGTACTTC
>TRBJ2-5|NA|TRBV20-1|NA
CSAGVGVRWETQYF
TGCAGTGCAGGGGTTGGGGTCAGGTGGGAGACCCAGTACTTC
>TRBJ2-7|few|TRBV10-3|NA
CAISESGSAGTLTYEQYF
TGTGCCATCAGTGAGTCTGGGTCGGCGGGTACCTTGACCTACGAGCAGTACTTC
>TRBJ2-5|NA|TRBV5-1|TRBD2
CASSLTSGGIKTQYF
TGCGCCAGCAGCCTAACTAGCGGGGGGATAAAGACCCAGTACTTC
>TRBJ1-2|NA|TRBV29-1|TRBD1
CSVGTGVGVTEGYTF
TGCAGCGTTGGAACAGGGGTCGGGGTAACTGAAGGCTACACCTTC
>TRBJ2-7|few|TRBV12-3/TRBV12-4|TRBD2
CASTQERGVSYEQYF
TGTGCCAGCACCCAGGAGCGGGGGGTCTCCTACGAGCAGTACTTC
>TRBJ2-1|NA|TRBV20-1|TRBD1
CSASTLASTGYSYNEQFF
TGCAGTGCTAGCACTCTAGCTTCGACAGGGTACTCCTACAATGAGCAGTTCTTC
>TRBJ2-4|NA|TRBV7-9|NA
CASSLVPSIAKNIRYF
TGTGCCAGCAGCTTAGTCCCCAGCATAGCCAAAAACATTCGGTACTTC
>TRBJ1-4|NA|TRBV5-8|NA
CASSLAGAGGEKLFF
TGTGCCAGCAGCTTGGCAGGGGCCGGGGGTGAAAAACTGTTTTTT
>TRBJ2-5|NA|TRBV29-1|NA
CSTLTAQETQYF
TGCAGCACCCTGACAGCACAAGAGACCCAGTACTTC
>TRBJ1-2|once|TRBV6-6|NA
CAAGLWGYTF
TGTGCGGCGGGACTATGGGGCTACACCTTC
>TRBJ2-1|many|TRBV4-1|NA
CASSQGRRVNEQFF
TGCGCCAGCAGCCAAGGTCGCCGGGTCAATGAGCAGTTCTTC
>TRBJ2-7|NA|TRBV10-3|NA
CAISADYNEQYF
TGTGCCATCAGTGCGGACTACAACGAGCAGTACTTC
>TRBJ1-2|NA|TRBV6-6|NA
CASSYSKGTYGYTF
TGTGCCAGCAGTTACTCGAAAGGGACCTATGGCTACACCTTC
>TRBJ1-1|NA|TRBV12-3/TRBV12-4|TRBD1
CASRPGQGAGNTEAFF
TGTGCCAGCAGGCCGGGACAGGGGGCTGGGAACACTGAAGCTTTCTTT
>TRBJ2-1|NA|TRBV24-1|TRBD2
CATSDPQTSGRADGNEQFF
TGTGCCACCAGTGACCCTCAGACTAGCGGGAGGGCCGACGGGAATGAGCAGTTCTTC
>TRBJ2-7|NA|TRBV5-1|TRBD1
CASSLGTGQNEQYF
TGCGCCAGCAGCTTGGGGACAGGGCAGAACGAGCAGTACTTC
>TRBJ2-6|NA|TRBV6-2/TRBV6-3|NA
CATRGSAGANVLTF
TGTGCCACCCGGGGGAGTGCTGGGGCCAACGTCCTGACTTTC
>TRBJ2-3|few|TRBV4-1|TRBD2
CASSPGLAGDADTQYF
TGCGCCAGCAGCCCAGGACTAGCGGGAGACGCAGATACGCAGTATTTT
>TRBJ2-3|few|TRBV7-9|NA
CASSPVERSTDTQYF
TGTGCCAGCAGCCCCGTAGAACGGAGCACAGATACGCAGTATTTT
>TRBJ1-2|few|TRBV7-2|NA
CASSLNFMSGAIPEDGYTF
TGTGCCAGCAGCTTAAACTTTATGTCAGGGGCAATTCCGGAGGATGGCTACACCTTC
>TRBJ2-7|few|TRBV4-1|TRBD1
CASSQALGQFYEQYF
TGCGCCAGCAGCCAAGCTCTGGGACAGTTCTACGAGCAGTACTTC
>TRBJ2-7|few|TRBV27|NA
CASSLGQGYNYEQYF
TGTGCCAGCAGTTTGGGGCAGGGATACAACTACGAGCAGTACTTC
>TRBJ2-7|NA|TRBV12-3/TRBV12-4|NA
CASSLRLDYEQYF
TGTGCCAGCAGTTTACGGCTAGACTACGAGCAGTACTTC
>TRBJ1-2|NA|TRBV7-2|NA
CASSLALIGRGNYGYTF
TGTGCCAGCAGCTTAGCGCTAATAGGCAGGGGAAACTATGGCTACACCTTC
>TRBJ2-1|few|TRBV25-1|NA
CASKRGRGSEQFF
TGTGCCAGCAAGCGGGGAAGGGGGAGTGAGCAGTTCTTC
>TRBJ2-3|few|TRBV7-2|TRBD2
CASSLVGGGAHPDTQYF
TGTGCCAGCAGCTTAGTGGGCGGGGGGGCACACCCAGATACGCAGTATTTT
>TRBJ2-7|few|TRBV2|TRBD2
CASTPGGLAYEQYF
TGTGCCAGCACACCGGGGGGTTTGGCCTACGAGCAGTACTTC